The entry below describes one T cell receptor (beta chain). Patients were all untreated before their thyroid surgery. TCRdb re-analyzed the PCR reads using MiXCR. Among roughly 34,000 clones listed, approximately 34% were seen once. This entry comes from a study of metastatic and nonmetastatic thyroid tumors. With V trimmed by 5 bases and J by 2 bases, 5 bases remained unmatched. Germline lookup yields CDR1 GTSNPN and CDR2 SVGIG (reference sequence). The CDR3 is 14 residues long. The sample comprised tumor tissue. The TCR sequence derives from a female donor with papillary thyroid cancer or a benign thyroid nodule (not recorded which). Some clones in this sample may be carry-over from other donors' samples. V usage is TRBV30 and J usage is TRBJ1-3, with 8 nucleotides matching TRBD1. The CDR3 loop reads CAWDRGGTGNTIYF. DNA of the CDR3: TGTGCCTGGGACAGGGGTGGTACTGGAAACACCATATATTTT.